Listed below are T cell receptor beta chains from one sample, sequenced in a study of cytomegalovirus exposure and HLA in healthy donors. Here immunoSEQ multiplex PCR was the method, and the copy in TCRdb shows in-frame clones only, minus some. The data hold about 110,000 clones, with 95% observed a single time. Sequencing was done on a sample of PBMCs. These receptors were taken from a woman aged 18-29 years in good health and CMV-seronegative. Each CDR3 is given with its conserved first and last residue. Not all rows give a size; the values are once, few, many and, for expanded clones, a class.

>TRBV7-8|TRBJ1-1|.
CASSLDRIMNTEAFF
>TRBV19|TRBJ2-4|.
CASSRQGAKIENIQYF
>TRBV13|TRBJ2-3|.
CASTAGGPIDTQYF
>TRBV4-3|TRBJ1-6|once
CASSQSGSYNSPLHF
>TRBV28|TRBJ1-1|.
CASSLSLGVVNTEAFF
>TRBV4-2|TRBJ1-1|.
CASSSGSGNTEAFF
>TRBV29-1|TRBJ1-1|.
CSVYPVNTEAFF
>TRBV4-2|TRBJ2-7|.
CASSHASGGASYEQYF
>TRBV5-1|TRBJ1-1|.
CASNHGAQQNTEAFF
>TRBV30|TRBJ1-2|.
CAWSEGRGDGYTF
>TRBV15|TRBJ1-2|.
CATSRGMGQGYGYTF
>TRBV5-1|TRBJ1-6|once
CASSSYTGGRGSPLHF
>TRBV6-1|TRBJ1-4|.
CASSEPGQGATNEKLFF
>TRBV4-3|TRBJ1-1|.
CASSQDWRLNTEAFF